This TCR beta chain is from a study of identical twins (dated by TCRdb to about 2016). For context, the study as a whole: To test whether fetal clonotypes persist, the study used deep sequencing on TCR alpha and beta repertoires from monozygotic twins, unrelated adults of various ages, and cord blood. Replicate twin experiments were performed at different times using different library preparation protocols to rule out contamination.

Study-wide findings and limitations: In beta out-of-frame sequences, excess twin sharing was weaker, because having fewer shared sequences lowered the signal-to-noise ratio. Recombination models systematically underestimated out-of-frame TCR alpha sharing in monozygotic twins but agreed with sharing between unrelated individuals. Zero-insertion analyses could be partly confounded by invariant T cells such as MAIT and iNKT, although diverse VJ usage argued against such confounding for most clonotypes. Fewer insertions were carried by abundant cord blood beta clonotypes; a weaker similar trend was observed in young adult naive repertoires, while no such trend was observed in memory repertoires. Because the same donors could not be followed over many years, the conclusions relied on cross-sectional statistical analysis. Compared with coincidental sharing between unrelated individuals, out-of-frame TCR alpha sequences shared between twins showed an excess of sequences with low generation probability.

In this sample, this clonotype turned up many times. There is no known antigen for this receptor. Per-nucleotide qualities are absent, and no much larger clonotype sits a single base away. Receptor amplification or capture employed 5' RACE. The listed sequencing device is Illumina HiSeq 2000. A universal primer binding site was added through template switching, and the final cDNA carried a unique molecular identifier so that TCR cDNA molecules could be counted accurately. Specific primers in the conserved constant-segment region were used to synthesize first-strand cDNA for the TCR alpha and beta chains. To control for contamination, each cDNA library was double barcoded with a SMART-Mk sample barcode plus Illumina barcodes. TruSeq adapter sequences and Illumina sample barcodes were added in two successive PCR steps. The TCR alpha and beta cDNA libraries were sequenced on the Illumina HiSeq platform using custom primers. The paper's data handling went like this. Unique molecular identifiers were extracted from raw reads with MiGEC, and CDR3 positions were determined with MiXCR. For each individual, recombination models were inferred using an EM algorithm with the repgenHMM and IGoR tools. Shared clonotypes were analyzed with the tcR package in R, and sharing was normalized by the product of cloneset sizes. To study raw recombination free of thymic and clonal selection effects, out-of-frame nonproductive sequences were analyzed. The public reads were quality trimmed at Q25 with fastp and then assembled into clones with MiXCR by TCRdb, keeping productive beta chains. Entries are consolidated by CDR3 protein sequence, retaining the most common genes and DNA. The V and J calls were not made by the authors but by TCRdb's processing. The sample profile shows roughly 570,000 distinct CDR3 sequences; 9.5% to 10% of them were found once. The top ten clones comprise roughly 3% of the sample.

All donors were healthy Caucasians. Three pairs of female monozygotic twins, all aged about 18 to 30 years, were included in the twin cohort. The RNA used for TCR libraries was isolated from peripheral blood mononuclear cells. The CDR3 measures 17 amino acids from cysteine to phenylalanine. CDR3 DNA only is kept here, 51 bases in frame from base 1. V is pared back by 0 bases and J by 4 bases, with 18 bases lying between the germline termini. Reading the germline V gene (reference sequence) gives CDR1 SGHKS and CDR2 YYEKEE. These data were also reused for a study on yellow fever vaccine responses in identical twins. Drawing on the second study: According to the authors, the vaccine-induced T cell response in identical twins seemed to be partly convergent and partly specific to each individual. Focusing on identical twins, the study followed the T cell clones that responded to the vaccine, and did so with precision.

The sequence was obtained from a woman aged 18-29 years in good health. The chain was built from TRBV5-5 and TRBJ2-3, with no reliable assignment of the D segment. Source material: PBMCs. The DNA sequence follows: TGTGCCAGCAGCTTGGTCCCCTCCATACGGGCCTCAGATACGCAGTATTTT. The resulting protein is CASSLVPSIRASDTQYF.